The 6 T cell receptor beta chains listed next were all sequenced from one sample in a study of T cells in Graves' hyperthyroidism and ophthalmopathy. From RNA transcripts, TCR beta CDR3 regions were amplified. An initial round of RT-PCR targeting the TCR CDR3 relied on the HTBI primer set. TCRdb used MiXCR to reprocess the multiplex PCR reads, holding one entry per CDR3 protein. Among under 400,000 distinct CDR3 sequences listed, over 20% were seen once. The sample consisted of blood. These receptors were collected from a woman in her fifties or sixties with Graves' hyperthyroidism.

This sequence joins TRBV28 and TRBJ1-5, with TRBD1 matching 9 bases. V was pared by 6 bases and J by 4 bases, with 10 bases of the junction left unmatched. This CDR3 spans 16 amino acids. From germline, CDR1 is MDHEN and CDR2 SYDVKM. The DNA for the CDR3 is TGTGCCAGCAGCTCTCCCGGGACAGGGAATAATCAGCCCCAGCATTTT. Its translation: CASSSPGTGNNQPQHF.

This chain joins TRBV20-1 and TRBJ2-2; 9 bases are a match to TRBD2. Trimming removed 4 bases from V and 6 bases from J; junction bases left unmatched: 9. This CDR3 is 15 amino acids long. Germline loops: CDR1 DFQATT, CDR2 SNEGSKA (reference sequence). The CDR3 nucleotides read TGCAGTGCTAAGCTTATAGCGGGAGAGGCCGGGGAGCTGTTTTTT. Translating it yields CSAKLIAGEAGELFF.

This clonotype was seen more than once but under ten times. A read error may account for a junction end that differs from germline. DNA of the CDR3: TGTGCCAGCAGTTACGCGTCTAGCACCGATACGCAGTATTTT. This codes for CASSYASSTDTQYF. The rearrangement links TRBV6-1 to TRBJ2-3; D is perhaps TRBD2 (5 bases). The CDR3 sequence is 14 residues long. Germline CDR1 is MNHNS and CDR2 is SASEGT.

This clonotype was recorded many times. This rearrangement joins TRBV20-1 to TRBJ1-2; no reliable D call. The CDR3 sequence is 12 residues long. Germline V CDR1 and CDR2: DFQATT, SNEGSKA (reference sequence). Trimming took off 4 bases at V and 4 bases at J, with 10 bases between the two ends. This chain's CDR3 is CSAILAIYGYTF. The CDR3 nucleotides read TGCAGTGCTATTCTTGCCATCTATGGCTACACCTTC.

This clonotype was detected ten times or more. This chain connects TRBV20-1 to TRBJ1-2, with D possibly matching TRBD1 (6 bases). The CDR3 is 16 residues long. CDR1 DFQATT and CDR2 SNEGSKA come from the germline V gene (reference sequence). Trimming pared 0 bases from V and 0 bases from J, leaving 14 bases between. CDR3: CSARDKQGLANYGYTF. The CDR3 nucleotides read TGCAGTGCTAGAGATAAACAGGGTCTGGCTAACTATGGCTACACCTTC.

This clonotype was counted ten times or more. CDR3 nucleotide sequence: TGTGCCAGCAGTCAAAAATTTGGGACAGGATATGGCTACACCTTC. It codes for CASSQKFGTGYGYTF. The chain links TRBV2 to TRBJ1-2, with 8 nucleotides matching TRBD1. Germline values: CDR1 SNHLY, CDR2 FYNNEI. V lost 5 bases to trimming and J lost 5 bases; unmatched junction nucleotides: 10. The CDR3 totals 15 residues.